This T cell receptor (beta chain) appears in the sequencing data of a study of identical twins. No donor was unhealthy or non-Caucasian. Deletions cut 8 bases from V and 0 bases from J, with 10 bases between. The CDR3 runs 13 residues. TCRdb recomputed calls from the 5' RACE reads with MiXCR, one row per CDR3 protein. The sample consists of about 530,000 distinct CDR3 sequences, 15% of them appearing once. The same data also contributed to another study, on yellow fever vaccine responses in identical twins.

The chain has TRBV12-3 or TRBV12-4 and TRBJ2-5; D gene unclear. This TCR was sampled from a woman between 18 and 29 years old in good health. The specimen was CD4+ T cells sorted from blood. CDR3 residues: CASGKLNQETQYF. CDR3 coding DNA: TGTGCCAGCGGAAAACTAAACCAAGAGACCCAGTACTTC.